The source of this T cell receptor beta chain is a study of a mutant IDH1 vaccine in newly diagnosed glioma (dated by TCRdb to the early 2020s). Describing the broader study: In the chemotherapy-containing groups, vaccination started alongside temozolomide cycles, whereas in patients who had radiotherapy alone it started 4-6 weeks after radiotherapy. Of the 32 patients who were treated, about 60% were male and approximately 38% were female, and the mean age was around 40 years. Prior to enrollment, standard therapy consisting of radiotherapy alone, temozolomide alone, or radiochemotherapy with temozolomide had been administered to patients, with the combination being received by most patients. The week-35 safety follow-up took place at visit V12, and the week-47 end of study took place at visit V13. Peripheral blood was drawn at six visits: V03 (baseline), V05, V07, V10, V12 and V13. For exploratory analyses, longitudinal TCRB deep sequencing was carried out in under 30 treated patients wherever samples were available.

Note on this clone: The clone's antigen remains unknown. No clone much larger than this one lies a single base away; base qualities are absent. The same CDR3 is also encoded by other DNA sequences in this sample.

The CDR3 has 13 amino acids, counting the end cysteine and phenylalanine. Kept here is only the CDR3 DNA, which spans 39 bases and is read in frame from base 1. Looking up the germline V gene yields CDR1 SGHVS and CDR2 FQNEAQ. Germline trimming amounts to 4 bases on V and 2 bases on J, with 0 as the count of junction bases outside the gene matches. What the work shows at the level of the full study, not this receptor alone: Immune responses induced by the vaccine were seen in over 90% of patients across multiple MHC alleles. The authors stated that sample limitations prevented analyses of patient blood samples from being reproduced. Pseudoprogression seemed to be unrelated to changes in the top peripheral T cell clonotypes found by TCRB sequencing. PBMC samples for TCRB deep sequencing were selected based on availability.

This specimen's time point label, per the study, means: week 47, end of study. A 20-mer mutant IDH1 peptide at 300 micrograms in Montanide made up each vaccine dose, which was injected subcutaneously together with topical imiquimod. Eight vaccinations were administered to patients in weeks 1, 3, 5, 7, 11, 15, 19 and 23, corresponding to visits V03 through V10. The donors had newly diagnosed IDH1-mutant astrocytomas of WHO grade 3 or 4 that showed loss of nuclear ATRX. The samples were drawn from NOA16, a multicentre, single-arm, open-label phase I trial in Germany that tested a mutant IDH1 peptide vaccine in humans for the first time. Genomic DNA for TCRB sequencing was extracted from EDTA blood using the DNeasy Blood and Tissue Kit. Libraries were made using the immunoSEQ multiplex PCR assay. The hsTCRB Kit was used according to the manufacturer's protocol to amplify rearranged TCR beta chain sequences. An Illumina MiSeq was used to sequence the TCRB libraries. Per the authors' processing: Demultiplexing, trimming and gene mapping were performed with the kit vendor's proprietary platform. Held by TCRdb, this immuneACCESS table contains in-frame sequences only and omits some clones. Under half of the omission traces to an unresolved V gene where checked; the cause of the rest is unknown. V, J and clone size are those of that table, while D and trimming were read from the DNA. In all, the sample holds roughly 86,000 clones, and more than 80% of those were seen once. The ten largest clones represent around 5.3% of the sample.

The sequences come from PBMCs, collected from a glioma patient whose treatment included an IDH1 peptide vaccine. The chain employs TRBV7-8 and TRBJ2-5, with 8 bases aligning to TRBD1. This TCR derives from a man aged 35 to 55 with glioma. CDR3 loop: CASSWDRQETQYF. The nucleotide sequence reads TGTGCCAGCAGCTGGGACAGGCAAGAGACCCAGTACTTC.